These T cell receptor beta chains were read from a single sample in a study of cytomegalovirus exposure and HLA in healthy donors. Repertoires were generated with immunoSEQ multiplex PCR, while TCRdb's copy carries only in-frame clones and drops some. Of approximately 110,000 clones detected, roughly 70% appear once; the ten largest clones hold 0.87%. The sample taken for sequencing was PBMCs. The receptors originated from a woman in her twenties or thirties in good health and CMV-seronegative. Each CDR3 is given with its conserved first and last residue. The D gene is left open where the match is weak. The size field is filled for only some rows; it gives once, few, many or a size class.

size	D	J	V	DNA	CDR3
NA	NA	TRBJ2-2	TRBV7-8	TGTGCCAGCAGCCATCCTGGGGACAACTACAACACCGGGGAGCTGTTTTTT	CASSHPGDNYNTGELFF
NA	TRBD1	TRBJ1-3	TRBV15	TGTGCCACCAGCACGGGACAGGTCCTCAGTGAGTCTCCCTCTGGAAACACCATATATTTT	CATSTGQVLSESPSGNTIYF
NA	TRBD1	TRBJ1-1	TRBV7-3	TGTGCCAGCAGCCCCAGCGGGACAGGGGGCCTAAAGGGAGCTTTCTTT	CASSPSGTGGLKGAFF
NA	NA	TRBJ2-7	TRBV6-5	TGTGCCAGCAGTTACTCGAAGGACGGGGGGCACTACTTC	CASSYSKDGGHYF
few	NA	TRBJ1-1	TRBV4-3	TGCGCCAGCAGCCAAGTACACGCTTCAGGGAACACTGAAGCTTTCTTT	CASSQVHASGNTEAFF
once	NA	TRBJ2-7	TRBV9	TGTGCCAGCAGCGCCTCCCCCTACGAGCAGTACTTC	CASSASPYEQYF
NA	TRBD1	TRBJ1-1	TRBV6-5	TGTGCCAGCAGTTCAGGACAGGGGTCTGGCACTGAAGCTTTCTTT	CASSSGQGSGTEAFF
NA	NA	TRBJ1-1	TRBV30	TGTGCCTGGAAATTGGGGGCCAACACTGAAGCTTTCTTT	CAWKLGANTEAFF
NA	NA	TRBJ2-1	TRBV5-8	TGTGCCAGCAGAACCCGCGGAGTGAATGAGCAGTTCTTC	CASRTRGVNEQFF
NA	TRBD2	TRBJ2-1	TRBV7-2	TGTGCCAGCAGCTTAGAGAGCGGGGGCCCCTACAATGAGCAGTTCTTC	CASSLESGGPYNEQFF